Listed below are T cell receptor beta chains from one sample, sequenced in a study of blood T cell repertoires in COVID-19. Method: immunoSEQ multiplex PCR; TCRdb's copy keeps in-frame clones and lacks some. The sample includes about 160,000 clones, 89% seen only once; the top ten take approximately 3%. The sequencing input was peripheral blood. Receptors were obtained from a man in his 60s with acute or convalescent COVID-19. CDR3s include the opening cysteine and the closing phenylalanine or tryptophan. The order of the fields is J gene, D gene, CDR3 length, clone size, V gene, CDR3 DNA, CDR3 protein. D genes are given only for firm matches. A clone size is listed for some rows: how often the clone was seen (once, few, many), or a class if it is expanded.

j_call: TRBJ2-7
d_call: -
cdr3_length: 15
clone_size: -
v_call: TRBV2
cdr3_nt: TGTGCCAGCAGTCCGGATAGACTCCTTACCTACGAGCAGTACTTC
cdr3_aa: CASSPDRLLTYEQYF

j_call: TRBJ2-7
d_call: TRBD1
cdr3_length: 16
clone_size: -
v_call: TRBV27
cdr3_nt: TGTGCCAGCAGTTCCCCGGACAGGGTTAGGTCCTACGAGCAGTACTTC
cdr3_aa: CASSSPDRVRSYEQYF

j_call: TRBJ1-1
d_call: -
cdr3_length: 13
clone_size: few
v_call: TRBV6-4
cdr3_nt: TGTGCCAGCAGTGTTAACATGAACACTGAAGCTTTCTTT
cdr3_aa: CASSVNMNTEAFF

j_call: TRBJ2-3
d_call: TRBD1
cdr3_length: 16
clone_size: -
v_call: TRBV5-6
cdr3_nt: TGTGCCAGCAGAGCAAGGGGACAGGGCCGCACAGATACGCAGTATTTT
cdr3_aa: CASRARGQGRTDTQYF

j_call: TRBJ1-4
d_call: TRBD1
cdr3_length: 17
clone_size: -
v_call: TRBV5-1
cdr3_nt: TGCGCCAGCAGCTTGGGGACAGGGCGGGGCGCTAATGAAAAACTGTTTTTT
cdr3_aa: CASSLGTGRGANEKLFF

j_call: TRBJ2-2
d_call: -
cdr3_length: 15
clone_size: -
v_call: TRBV2
cdr3_nt: TGTGCCAGCAGTGAAGCGCGGGCCAACACCGGGGAGCTGTTTTTT
cdr3_aa: CASSEARANTGELFF

j_call: TRBJ1-2
d_call: -
cdr3_length: 15
clone_size: -
v_call: TRBV7-2
cdr3_nt: TGTGCCAGCAGCCCCTACCGGTCTGAGAATTATGGCTACACCTTC
cdr3_aa: CASSPYRSENYGYTF

j_call: TRBJ1-1
d_call: -
cdr3_length: 15
clone_size: -
v_call: TRBV5-1
cdr3_nt: TGCGCCAGCAGCTTGACGGACTGGGGAAACACTGAAGCTTTCTTT
cdr3_aa: CASSLTDWGNTEAFF

j_call: TRBJ2-7
d_call: -
cdr3_length: 11
clone_size: -
v_call: TRBV11-2
cdr3_nt: TGTGCCAGCAGCTTAGTGAGCGAGCAGTACTTC
cdr3_aa: CASSLVSEQYF

j_call: TRBJ2-2
d_call: -
cdr3_length: 13
clone_size: -
v_call: TRBV20-1
cdr3_nt: TGCAGTGCTAGTCCGGGATTCACCGGGGAGCTGTTTTTT
cdr3_aa: CSASPGFTGELFF

j_call: TRBJ2-3
d_call: TRBD2
cdr3_length: 16
clone_size: -
v_call: TRBV18
cdr3_nt: TGTGCCAGCTCACAGAGGACTAGCGCAAAAACAGATACGCAGTATTTT
cdr3_aa: CASSQRTSAKTDTQYF

j_call: TRBJ1-1
d_call: -
cdr3_length: 15
clone_size: -
v_call: TRBV15
cdr3_nt: TGTGCCACCAGCAGAGTTGACCGGGAGAACACTGAAGCTTTCTTT
cdr3_aa: CATSRVDRENTEAFF

j_call: TRBJ1-2
d_call: TRBD1
cdr3_length: 14
clone_size: -
v_call: TRBV29-1
cdr3_nt: TGCAGCGTTGAAGAAGACAGGGGTGGCTATGGCTACACCTTC
cdr3_aa: CSVEEDRGGYGYTF

j_call: TRBJ1-2
d_call: TRBD1
cdr3_length: 14
clone_size: -
v_call: TRBV6-5
cdr3_nt: TGTGCCAGCAGGACGACAGGGGACAACTATGGCTACACCTTC
cdr3_aa: CASRTTGDNYGYTF

j_call: TRBJ1-1
d_call: -
cdr3_length: 14
clone_size: -
v_call: TRBV6-4
cdr3_nt: TGTGCCAGCAGTGATTCCCATAGGAACACTGAAGCTTTCTTT
cdr3_aa: CASSDSHRNTEAFF

j_call: TRBJ2-7
d_call: TRBD1
cdr3_length: 15
clone_size: -
v_call: TRBV11-2
cdr3_nt: TGTGCCAGCAGCTTAGGGACAGGGAACTCCTACGAGCAGTACTTC
cdr3_aa: CASSLGTGNSYEQYF

j_call: TRBJ2-3
d_call: TRBD2
cdr3_length: 16
clone_size: -
v_call: TRBV4-2
cdr3_nt: TGTGCCAGCAGCCAAGAGAGCGGGGGCGGCACAGATACGCAGTATTTT
cdr3_aa: CASSQESGGGTDTQYF

j_call: TRBJ1-2
d_call: -
cdr3_length: 11
clone_size: few
v_call: TRBV7-2
cdr3_nt: TGTGCCAGCAGAGAAGCAATAGGCTACACCTTC
cdr3_aa: CASREAIGYTF

j_call: TRBJ1-5
d_call: -
cdr3_length: 16
clone_size: -
v_call: TRBV18
cdr3_nt: TGTGCCAGCCGATACAGGGTTGGGGATAGCAATCAGCCCCAGCATTTT
cdr3_aa: CASRYRVGDSNQPQHF

j_call: TRBJ1-1
d_call: TRBD1
cdr3_length: 19
clone_size: -
v_call: TRBV6-2/TRBV6-3
cdr3_nt: TGTGCCAGCAGTTACACCGATAGTACAGGGGTCAGCGAGAACACTGAAGCTTTCTTT
cdr3_aa: CASSYTDSTGVSENTEAFF

j_call: TRBJ1-6
d_call: -
cdr3_length: 12
clone_size: -
v_call: TRBV20-1
cdr3_nt: TGCAGTGCTAGTTTATCGGGATCACCCCTCCACTTT
cdr3_aa: CSASLSGSPLHF

j_call: TRBJ1-5
d_call: -
cdr3_length: 15
clone_size: -
v_call: TRBV19
cdr3_nt: TGTGCCAGTAGTATGACCCCCCCAGGCCCACAGCCCCAGCATTTT
cdr3_aa: CASSMTPPGPQPQHF

j_call: TRBJ1-6
d_call: -
cdr3_length: 16
clone_size: -
v_call: TRBV7-2
cdr3_nt: TGTGCCAGCAGCTTAGGGGCAGGGTGGGGTAATTCACCCCTCCACTTT
cdr3_aa: CASSLGAGWGNSPLHF

j_call: TRBJ1-2
d_call: -
cdr3_length: 15
clone_size: -
v_call: TRBV2
cdr3_nt: TGTGCCAGCGGGAGGGGTCAGAGCGGAAACTATGGCTACACCTTC
cdr3_aa: CASGRGQSGNYGYTF

j_call: TRBJ2-3
d_call: -
cdr3_length: 13
clone_size: -
v_call: TRBV11-2
cdr3_nt: TGTGCCAGCAGCCCCCCCCCTAGCGCTACGCAGTATTTT
cdr3_aa: CASSPPPSATQYF

j_call: TRBJ1-2
d_call: -
cdr3_length: 13
clone_size: -
v_call: TRBV30
cdr3_nt: TGTGCCTGGAAAAATGATCGGAACTATGGCTACACCTTC
cdr3_aa: CAWKNDRNYGYTF

j_call: TRBJ1-2
d_call: -
cdr3_length: 13
clone_size: -
v_call: TRBV12-3/TRBV12-4
cdr3_nt: TGTGCCAGCAGTTTAGGCGCGGCACGCGGCTACACCTTC
cdr3_aa: CASSLGAARGYTF

j_call: TRBJ2-5
d_call: TRBD1
cdr3_length: 18
clone_size: -
v_call: TRBV9
cdr3_nt: TGTGCCAGCAGCGTAGGGGGACAGGGGACCCTTTCGTACGAGACCCAGTACTTC
cdr3_aa: CASSVGGQGTLSYETQYF

j_call: TRBJ1-2
d_call: TRBD1
cdr3_length: 13
clone_size: -
v_call: TRBV4-3
cdr3_nt: TGCGCCAGCAGCTTAACAGGGGGCAGTGGCTACACCTTC
cdr3_aa: CASSLTGGSGYTF

j_call: TRBJ1-4
d_call: TRBD1
cdr3_length: 15
clone_size: -
v_call: TRBV7-9
cdr3_nt: TGTGCCAGCAGCCCGGGACAGGTCGGAGAGGAAAAACTGTTTTTT
cdr3_aa: CASSPGQVGEEKLFF

j_call: TRBJ1-2
d_call: -
cdr3_length: 14
clone_size: -
v_call: TRBV6-5
cdr3_nt: TGTGCCAGCAGCTACGAGGGGGTCGGCTATGGCTACACCTTC
cdr3_aa: CASSYEGVGYGYTF

j_call: TRBJ2-7
d_call: TRBD1
cdr3_length: 15
clone_size: -
v_call: TRBV6-2/TRBV6-3
cdr3_nt: TGTGCCAGCAGCACGGACAGGGGGGCAACCTACGAGCAGTACTTC
cdr3_aa: CASSTDRGATYEQYF

j_call: TRBJ1-3
d_call: -
cdr3_length: 13
clone_size: -
v_call: TRBV12-3/TRBV12-4
cdr3_nt: TGTGCCAGCAGTACAGTAACTGGAAACACCATATATTTT
cdr3_aa: CASSTVTGNTIYF

j_call: TRBJ1-4
d_call: TRBD1
cdr3_length: 15
clone_size: -
v_call: TRBV5-8
cdr3_nt: TGTGCCAGCAGCTTGGTCGACAGGGAGGATGAAAAACTGTTTTTT
cdr3_aa: CASSLVDREDEKLFF

j_call: TRBJ1-3
d_call: TRBD1
cdr3_length: 14
clone_size: few
v_call: TRBV15
cdr3_nt: TGTGCCACCACCGTCTCAGGGGGTGGAAACACCATATATTTT
cdr3_aa: CATTVSGGGNTIYF

j_call: TRBJ1-1
d_call: TRBD1
cdr3_length: 15
clone_size: once
v_call: TRBV6-5
cdr3_nt: TGTGCCAGCAGTTTTGACAGGGGTACGAGCACTGAAGCTTTCTTT
cdr3_aa: CASSFDRGTSTEAFF

j_call: TRBJ1-1
d_call: -
cdr3_length: 13
clone_size: -
v_call: TRBV11-1
cdr3_nt: TGTGCCAGCAGCGTGATGGGAGACACTGAAGCTTTCTTT
cdr3_aa: CASSVMGDTEAFF

j_call: TRBJ2-7
d_call: -
cdr3_length: 14
clone_size: -
v_call: TRBV3-1/TRBV3-2
cdr3_nt: TGTGCCAGCAGCCAAGACCTGAACAGCTACGAGCAGTACTTC
cdr3_aa: CASSQDLNSYEQYF

j_call: TRBJ1-1
d_call: -
cdr3_length: 14
clone_size: -
v_call: TRBV5-5
cdr3_nt: TGTGCCAGCAGCTCAAACGTAAGAGGCACTGAAGCTTTCTTT
cdr3_aa: CASSSNVRGTEAFF

j_call: TRBJ2-7
d_call: -
cdr3_length: 13
clone_size: -
v_call: TRBV7-9
cdr3_nt: TGTGCCAGCAGCCCGTCGGTCGCGGGCGAGCAGTACTTC
cdr3_aa: CASSPSVAGEQYF

j_call: TRBJ1-1
d_call: -
cdr3_length: 16
clone_size: -
v_call: TRBV12-5
cdr3_nt: TGTGCTAGTGGTTTGGTTCTGACAGCCATGAACACTGAAGCTTTCTTT
cdr3_aa: CASGLVLTAMNTEAFF

j_call: TRBJ2-7
d_call: -
cdr3_length: 14
clone_size: -
v_call: TRBV5-1
cdr3_nt: TGCGCCAGCAGCCCGAGGACAGATTCCTACGAGCAGTACTTC
cdr3_aa: CASSPRTDSYEQYF

j_call: TRBJ1-4
d_call: -
cdr3_length: 14
clone_size: -
v_call: TRBV30
cdr3_nt: TGTGCCTGGAGTGTACGAGGTGCTAATGAAAAACTGTTTTTT
cdr3_aa: CAWSVRGANEKLFF

j_call: TRBJ1-2
d_call: TRBD1
cdr3_length: 13
clone_size: -
v_call: TRBV5-1
cdr3_nt: TGCGCCAGCAGGACAGGGAATAACTATGGCTACACCTTC
cdr3_aa: CASRTGNNYGYTF

j_call: TRBJ2-3
d_call: TRBD1
cdr3_length: 12
clone_size: -
v_call: TRBV7-9
cdr3_nt: TGTGCCAGCACCACAGGGGGGGATACGCAGTATTTT
cdr3_aa: CASTTGGDTQYF

j_call: TRBJ2-4
d_call: TRBD2
cdr3_length: 22
clone_size: -
v_call: TRBV12-5
cdr3_nt: TGTGCTAGTGGTTTGGTCGGGAGTGGACTAGCGGGGGGGCGGATGGTCAAAAACATTCAGTACTTC
cdr3_aa: CASGLVGSGLAGGRMVKNIQYF

j_call: TRBJ2-7
d_call: -
cdr3_length: 14
clone_size: -
v_call: TRBV18
cdr3_nt: TGTGCCAGCTCAGGCACCGGGACACCGAACGAGCAGTACTTC
cdr3_aa: CASSGTGTPNEQYF